Below, 4 T cell receptor beta chains from the same sample are listed, as sequenced in a study of T cells in localized non-small cell lung cancer. TCRdb's table, derived via immunoSEQ multiplex PCR, lists solely in-frame clones and lacks some. The sample lists roughly 12,000 clones, around 82% occurring once. This sample comprised peripheral blood, obtained before any cancer treatment. These receptors originate from a male donor at least 60 years old with stage I lung adenocarcinoma.

The chain uses TRBV5-1 and TRBJ2-3, with D tentatively TRBD1 (5 bases). The CDR3 contains 17 residues. Germline CDR1 SGHRS, CDR2 YFSETQ. V lost 0 bases and J 3 bases, leaving 17 bases between the germline ends. CDR3 loop: CASSLVYPGKFTDTQYF. In nucleotides, the CDR3 is TGCGCCAGCAGCTTGGTGTATCCAGGGAAGTTTACAGATACGCAGTATTTT.

The genes are TRBV6-5 and TRBJ2-7; D is unclear. CDR3 length: 14 residues. Germline V gives CDR1 MNHEY, CDR2 SVGAGI. V lost 2 bases and J lost 0, with 8 bases in between. The CDR3 sequence: CASSYRWDSYEQYF. The CDR3 bases are TGTGCCAGCAGTTACCGCTGGGACTCCTACGAGCAGTACTTC.

The chain carries TRBV28 and TRBJ1-2, with D unresolved. CDR1 and CDR2 from the germline V gene are MDHEN and SYDVKM. The V end was cut by 3 bases, the J end by 5 bases, with 7 bases between. The CDR3 is 12 residues long. CDR3 sequence: CASSFSSYGYTF. CDR3 bases: TGTGCCAGCAGTTTTTCATCTTATGGCTACACCTTC.

V is TRBV9 and J is TRBJ2-3; TRBD2 is a possible D gene (6 bases). The CDR3 runs to 16 residues. V lost 0 bases, J lost 3 bases, and 14 bases lay in between. Germline loops: CDR1 SGDLS, CDR2 YYNGEE. As DNA, the CDR3 is TGTGCCAGCAGCGTAGAAATCGGGGGTGGAACAGATACGCAGTATTTT. It translates to CASSVEIGGGTDTQYF.